The TCR beta chain under discussion was sequenced for a study of cytomegalovirus exposure and HLA in healthy donors. Regarding the study as a whole: Later analysis suggested most CMV-associated TCR beta chains were HLA-restricted.

Trimming pared 2 bases from V and 6 bases from J, leaving 17 bases between. The CDR3 totals 16 residues. Germline V CDR1 and CDR2: SGHTA, FQGNSA. In the case of this clone: Its antigen is still unknown.

Both 60 Vbeta primers and 13 Jbeta primers went into the PCR. Profiling relied on immunoSEQ multiplex PCR, and the TCRdb table lists in-frame clones only, not all of them. The data contain 150,000 to 200,000 clones, around 85% of them singletons. The specimen was PBMCs. The V gene is TRBV7-2, the J gene TRBJ2-1, with a weak D call TRBD1 (6 bases). The receptor's source is a man in his forties in good health and CMV-seronegative. The CDR3 here is CASSLRRLRGSNEQFF. DNA for the CDR3: TGTGCCAGCAGCTTAAGAAGGCTGAGGGGGAGCAATGAGCAGTTCTTC.